The entry below describes one T cell receptor (beta chain). Its recognized antigen is unknown. Base qualities are not recorded, but no much larger clone differs from it by a single base. The sample originates from a study of blood T cell repertoires in COVID-19 (TCRdb year 2020). Some background on the complete study: Samples covering the acute and convalescent phases of COVID-19 were provided by collaborators in the United States, Italy and Spain. Samples came from the ongoing ImmuneRACE study (first 160 participants) plus 1,254 subjects from 6 global collaborators. HLA class I and class II types, where available, came from metadata supplied by the sample provider rather than from assay-based typing. The sample metadata nearly always contained a de-identified subject ID, COVID-19 status, age in years and sex. The prospective study material was composed of cDNA or gDNA derived from T cells, B-cell-depleted T cells, or PBMCs. The dataset comprised deeply sampled blood TCRbeta repertoires from subjects exposed to, actively infected with, or recovered from COVID-19. The repertoires were released in a freely available public database intended as a resource for research on the immune response to SARS-CoV-2. What the work shows at the level of the full study, not this receptor alone: Clinical and demographic metadata were provided uncurated, with the amount varying by source and participant.

The germline V gene (reference sequence) provides CDR1 MNHEY and CDR2 SMNVEV. Ends trimmed: V by 6 bases, J by 3 bases; bases unmatched to a gene: 11. The CDR3 runs 15 residues from the cysteine to the phenylalanine. Only the CDR3 DNA is retained, 45 bases long and in frame from the first base. In the prospective study, participants were about 18 to 89 years old, resided in about two dozen geographic areas of the United States, and were enrolled through a virtual design. In the prospective study, cohorts were assigned on the basis of participant-reported clinical history obtained from a screening survey and a study questionnaire. ImmuneRACE Cohort 3 recovered participants were defined by two consecutive negative NP/OP PCR tests, healthcare professional clearance, or symptom resolution. Each participant in the prospective study had whole blood, serum and a nasopharyngeal or oropharyngeal swab collected by mobile phlebotomists. Over an approximately 2-month period, participants in the prospective study had the option of providing additional blood draws and questionnaires. Blood samples from the prospective study were shipped frozen or at room temperature prior to DNA extraction.

TCRbeta CDR3 regions were amplified from genomic DNA using the immunoSEQ Assay, a bias-controlled multiplex PCR. Turning to the authors' computational methods: Nucleated cell counts per sample were estimated from amplification of reference gene primers within the assay. Sequence reads were collapsed and filtered to measure the absolute abundance of every unique TCRbeta CDR3 rearrangement. For each sample, productive Simpson clonality was calculated as the square root of Simpson's diversity index across productive rearrangements. TCRdb took this table from immuneACCESS and kept in-frame rearrangements with V and J called. Such tables lack part of the clones; where checked against another copy, unresolved V genes explain under half of the gap, and the rest is unexplained. The V and J calls and clone size come from that table; D and trimming were worked out from the DNA. In all, the sample holds about 320,000 clones, and about 88% of those were seen once. 2% to 3% of the sample comes from the top ten.

The chain is assembled from TRBV27 and TRBJ2-7, and TRBD1 aligns with 7 junction nucleotides. Sample: PBMCs or T cells enriched from blood (not recorded which). The sequence derives from a man aged 55 to 70 who had recovered from COVID-19. CDR3 sequence: CASRPRDRSLYEQYF. In nucleotide form, the sequence is TGTGCCAGCAGACCCCGGGACAGAAGTCTCTACGAGCAGTACTTC.